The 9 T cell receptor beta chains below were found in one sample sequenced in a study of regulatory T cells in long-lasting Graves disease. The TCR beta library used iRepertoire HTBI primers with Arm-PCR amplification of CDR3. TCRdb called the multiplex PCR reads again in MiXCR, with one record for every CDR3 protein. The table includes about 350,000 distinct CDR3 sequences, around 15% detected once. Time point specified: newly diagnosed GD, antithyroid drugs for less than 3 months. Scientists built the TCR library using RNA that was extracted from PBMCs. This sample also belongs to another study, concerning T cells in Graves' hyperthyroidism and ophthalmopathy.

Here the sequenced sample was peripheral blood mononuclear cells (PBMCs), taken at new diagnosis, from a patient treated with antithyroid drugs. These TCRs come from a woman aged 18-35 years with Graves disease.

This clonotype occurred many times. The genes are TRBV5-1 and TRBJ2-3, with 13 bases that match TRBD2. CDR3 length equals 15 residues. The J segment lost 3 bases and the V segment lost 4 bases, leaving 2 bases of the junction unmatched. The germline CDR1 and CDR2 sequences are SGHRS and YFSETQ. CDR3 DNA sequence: TGCGCCAGCAGCACGGGACTAGCGGGGACAGATACGCAGTATTTT. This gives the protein CASSTGLAGTDTQYF.

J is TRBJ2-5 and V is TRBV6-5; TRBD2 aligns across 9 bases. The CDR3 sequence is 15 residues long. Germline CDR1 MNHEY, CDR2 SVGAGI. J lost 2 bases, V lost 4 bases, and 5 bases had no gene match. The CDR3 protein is CASSFGTSRQETQYF. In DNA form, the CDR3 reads TGTGCCAGCAGTTTCGGGACTAGCAGACAAGAGACCCAGTACTTC.

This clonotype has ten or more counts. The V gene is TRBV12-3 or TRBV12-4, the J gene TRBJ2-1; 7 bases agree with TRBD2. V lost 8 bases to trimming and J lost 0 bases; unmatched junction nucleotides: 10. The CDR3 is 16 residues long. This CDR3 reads CASGYLGGGSYNEQFF. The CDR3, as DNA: TGTGCCAGCGGGTACCTTGGGGGGGGCTCCTACAATGAGCAGTTCTTC.

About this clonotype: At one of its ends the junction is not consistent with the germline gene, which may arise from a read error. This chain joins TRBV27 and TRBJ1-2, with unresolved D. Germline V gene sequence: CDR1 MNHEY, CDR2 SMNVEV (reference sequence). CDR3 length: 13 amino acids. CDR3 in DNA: TGCGCCAGCAGTCTCACCATGGGTTATGGCTACACCTTC. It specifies CASSLTMGYGYTF.

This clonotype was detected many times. The CDR3 loop reads CASSPPPGTARGVSDTQYF. The CDR3 bases are TGTGCCAGCAGCCCTCCCCCCGGGACAGCTCGGGGAGTAAGCGATACGCAGTATTTT. The chain carries TRBV6-2 or TRBV6-3 and TRBJ2-3, with 7 positions matching TRBD1. The CDR3 covers 19 residues. The V and J ends lost 6 bases and 6 bases, in that order; junction bases with no gene match: 24. Germline V CDR1 and CDR2: MNHEY, SVGEGT.

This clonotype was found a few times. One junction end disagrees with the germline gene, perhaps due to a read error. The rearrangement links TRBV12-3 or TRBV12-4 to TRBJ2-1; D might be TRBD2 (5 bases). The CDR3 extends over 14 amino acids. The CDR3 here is CAGSSPGIYNEQFF. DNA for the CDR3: TGTGCCGGCAGTTCCCCCGGGATATACAATGAGCAGTTCTTC.

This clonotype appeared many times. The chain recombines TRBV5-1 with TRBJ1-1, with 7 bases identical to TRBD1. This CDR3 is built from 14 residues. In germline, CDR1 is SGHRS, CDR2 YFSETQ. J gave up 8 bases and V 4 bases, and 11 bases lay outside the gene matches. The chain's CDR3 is CASSPRTGATEAFF. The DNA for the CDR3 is TGCGCCAGCAGCCCCAGGACAGGCGCGACGGAAGCTTTCTTT.

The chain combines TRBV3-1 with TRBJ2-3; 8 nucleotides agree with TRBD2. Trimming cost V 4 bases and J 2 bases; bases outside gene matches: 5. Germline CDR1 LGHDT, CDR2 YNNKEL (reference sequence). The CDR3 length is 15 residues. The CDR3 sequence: CASSPYSGATDTQYF. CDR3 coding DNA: TGTGCCAGCAGCCCATATAGCGGGGCCACAGATACGCAGTATTTT.

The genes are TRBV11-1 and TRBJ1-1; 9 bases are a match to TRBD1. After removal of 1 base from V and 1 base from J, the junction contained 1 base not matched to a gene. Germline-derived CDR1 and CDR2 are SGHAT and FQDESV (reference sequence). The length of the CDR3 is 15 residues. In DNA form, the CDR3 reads TGTGCCAGCAGCTTAGACAGGGGGCCGAACACTGAAGCTTTCTTT. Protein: CASSLDRGPNTEAFF.